What follows are 27 T cell receptor beta chains derived from one specimen sequenced in a study of Graves' ophthalmopathy and Graves' hyperthyroidism. Amplification from RNA transcripts yielded the TCR beta CDR3 regions. Second-round multiplex PCR came after a first-round RT-PCR that employed HTBI primers. One entry per CDR3 protein results from TCRdb running MiXCR on the multiplex PCR reads. The sample holds 1 million to 1.3 million distinct CDR3 sequences, around a third seen once. Sequenced material: peripheral blood or thyroid tissue (not recorded which). Every receptor here comes from an adult man with Graves' hyperthyroidism.

The rearrangement uses TRBV20-1 and TRBJ1-5; D remains ambiguous. Trimming took 6 bases from V and 0 from J, leaving 6 bases between them. This CDR3 region has 12 residues. Germline CDR1 DFQATT, CDR2 SNEGSKA (reference sequence). The CDR3 region is CSAPDSNQPQHF. CDR3 bases: TGCAGTGCCCCGGATAGCAATCAGCCCCAGCATTTT.

The genes are TRBV2 and TRBJ1-3; D is possibly TRBD1 (6 bases). The CDR3 spans 13 residues. CDR1 and CDR2 from the germline V gene are SNHLY and FYNNEI. V lost 7 bases and J 7 bases, leaving 14 bases between the germline ends. The CDR3 DNA follows: TGTGCCAGCACCAGAGAAACAGGGAACACCATATATTTT. Encoded protein: CASTRETGNTIYF.

This clonotype was seen a few times. The CDR3 coding sequence is TGTGCCAGCAGTACAGACACCGGGACAGGGTATTTCCAGCCCCAGCATTTT. Its translation: CASSTDTGTGYFQPQHF. The gene calls are TRBV6-5 and TRBJ1-5; 9 bases fit TRBD1. The CDR3 is 17 amino acids. In germline, CDR1 is MNHEY, CDR2 SVGAGI. V shed 5 bases and J 7 bases; nucleotides not matched to a gene: 15.

This clonotype has a count of ten or more. The chain employs TRBV14 and TRBJ2-7; tentative D call: TRBD2 (5 bases). Germline CDR1 is SGHDN and CDR2 is FVKESK. V was cut by 1 base and J by 6 bases, with 16 bases left in between. The CDR3 is made up of 15 amino acids. Here the CDR3 reads CASSQVGALGSEQYF. The CDR3 DNA reads TGTGCCAGCAGCCAAGTAGGCGCGTTGGGGAGCGAGCAGTACTTC.

Points on this clonotype: A junction end diverges from the germline sequence, so it may reflect a read error. The chain recombines TRBV19 with TRBJ2-7; D might be TRBD1 (6 bases). Germline V CDR1 and CDR2: LNHDA, SQIVND (reference sequence). This CDR3 is 13 amino acids long. The CDR3, as DNA: TGTGTCACCCTCGACAGGATCTCCTACGGGCAGTACTTC. It codes for CVTLDRISYGQYF.

The chain uses TRBV7-6 and TRBJ1-1, with D unresolved. The CDR3 is 15 residues long. CDR1 SGHVS and CDR2 FNYEAQ come from the germline V gene. Trimming took 2 bases from V and 3 from J, leaving 13 bases between them. The CDR3 spells CASSLLVRSDTEAFF. CDR3 in DNA: TGTGCCAGCAGCTTATTGGTAAGGTCGGACACTGAAGCTTTCTTT.

This clonotype was recorded many times. This chain joins TRBV20-1 and TRBJ2-5, with D possibly matching TRBD2 (6 bases). Trimming took 6 bases from V and 1 from J, leaving 15 bases between them. Germline V gene sequence: CDR1 DFQATT, CDR2 SNEGSKA (reference sequence). The CDR3 contains 14 residues. CDR3 DNA sequence: TGCAGTGCCGGTCGCGGGGCGGTCCAAGAGACCCAGTACTTC. Translating gives CSAGRGAVQETQYF.

This clonotype has at least ten counts. This sequence joins TRBV20-1 and TRBJ1-2; D is unclear. The CDR3 runs to 13 residues. Germline loops: CDR1 DFQATT, CDR2 SNEGSKA (reference sequence). Trimming left V 6 bases short and J 7 bases short, with 18 bases between. The CDR3 here is CSASRSDFPGYTF. In nucleotides, the CDR3 is TGCAGTGCATCCCGGTCGGATTTCCCTGGCTACACCTTC.

V is TRBV12-3 or TRBV12-4 and J is TRBJ1-1; D gene ambiguous. CDR3 length: 13 residues. V lost 6 bases to trimming and J lost 7 bases, with 15 bases between them. The CDR3: CASRSLGPGEAFF. CDR3 DNA sequence: TGTGCCAGCAGATCTCTCGGCCCGGGTGAAGCTTTCTTT.

This clonotype has just a few counts. V usage is TRBV10-1 and J usage is TRBJ2-1; TRBD1 is a possible D gene (6 bases). CDR3 length: 16 amino acids. Trimming removed 0 bases from V and 5 bases from J, with 14 bases in between. The V gene's germline CDR1 is WNHNN and CDR2 SYGVQD (reference sequence). The CDR3 region is CASSESGGIAHNEQFF. The CDR3 region has the DNA TGCGCCAGCAGTGAGTCAGGGGGTATAGCCCACAATGAGCAGTTCTTC.

The chain is built from TRBV7-9 and TRBJ2-5; D might be TRBD1 (5 bases). Germline V lookup: CDR1 SEHNR, CDR2 FQNEAQ (reference sequence). This CDR3 region has 15 residues. The V and J ends lost 1 base and 2 bases respectively, with 11 bases between them. CDR3 amino acids: CASSLDRRRQETQYF. DNA for the CDR3: TGTGCCAGCAGCTTAGACAGGAGAAGGCAAGAGACCCAGTACTTC.

Only one count was recorded for this clonotype. Being one base from a much bigger clone, this may be a read error. V and J are TRBV11-2 and TRBJ2-7; the D gene is possibly TRBD2 (7 bases). V lost 8 bases and J 5 bases, leaving 10 bases between the germline ends. Germline assignment: CDR1 SGHAT and CDR2 FQNNGV. The CDR3 is made up of 11 amino acids. Here the CDR3 reads CASGGAHEQYF. The CDR3 DNA reads as TGTGCCAGCGGGGGGGCCCACGAGCAGTACTTC.

In its sample, this clonotype was seen once. The chain couples TRBV7-9 to TRBJ1-5; TRBD1 matches 8 bases. The CDR3 is 19 amino acids. Losses at the gene ends were 1 base for V and 3 bases for J; bases not matched to a gene: 14. Germline values: CDR1 SEHNR, CDR2 FQNEAQ (reference sequence). The CDR3 region is CASSLGADPGQVNNQPQHF. CDR3 nucleotide sequence: TGTGCCAGCAGCTTAGGCGCCGATCCGGGACAGGTGAACAATCAGCCCCAGCATTTT.

The chain couples TRBV3-1 to TRBJ1-1; D call uncertain. The CDR3 contains 13 residues. Per germline, CDR1 LGHDT and CDR2 YNNKEL (reference sequence). V lost 0 bases, J lost 10 bases, and 12 bases lay in between. CDR3 coding DNA: TGTGCCAGCAGCCAAGATCCGGCTGCTGGAGCTTTCTTT. This sequence encodes CASSQDPAAGAFF.

The chain is built from TRBV25-1 and TRBJ2-5; 9 nucleotides agree with TRBD2. J lost 2 bases, V lost 2 bases, and 6 bases had no gene match. The CDR3 is 16 residues long. CDR1 MGHDK and CDR2 SYGVNS come from the germline V gene. The CDR3 region has the DNA TGTGCCAGCAGTGAACGGGCTAGCGGGACGCAAGAGACCCAGTACTTC. Encoded protein: CASSERASGTQETQYF.

The CDR3 loop reads CASSSRPTGNYGYTF. CDR3 bases: TGTGCCAGTAGCAGCCGGCCAACAGGGAACTATGGCTACACCTTC. The rearrangement joins TRBV19 to TRBJ1-2; tentative D call: TRBD1 (6 bases). V was shortened by 6 bases and J by 2 bases, with 16 bases between the two germline ends. Germline values: CDR1 LNHDA, CDR2 SQIVND (reference sequence). This CDR3 spans 15 amino acids.

The J gene is TRBJ1-5, the V gene TRBV10-3; 9 positions agree with TRBD1. The V and J ends lost 5 bases and 6 bases, in that order; junction bases with no gene match: 11. In germline, CDR1 is ENHRY, CDR2 SYGVKD. CDR3 length equals 16 residues. The CDR3 spells CAISSPSDRGGQPQHF. CDR3 DNA sequence: TGTGCCATCAGTAGCCCTTCGGACAGGGGAGGTCAGCCCCAGCATTTT.

This clonotype showed up just once. A much larger clone lies a single base off, so this may be a read error. J is TRBJ2-7 and V is TRBV9, with a possible D match to TRBD1 (6 bases). Looked up from germline, CDR1 is SGDLS and CDR2 is YYNGEE. This CDR3 has 15 residues. CDR3: CACSVGRGASYEQYF. The CDR3 DNA is TGTGCCTGCAGCGTAGGCAGGGGAGCCTCCTACGAGCAGTACTTC.

The chain carries TRBV6-5 and TRBJ2-5; 7 nucleotides align to TRBD1. Germline CDR1 and CDR2: MNHEY and SVGAGI. V was clipped by 2 bases and J by 2 bases; unmatched bases: 2. The CDR3 is 14 residues long. CDR3 loop: CASSYLDRQETQYF. In nucleotides, the CDR3 is TGTGCCAGCAGTTACCTGGACAGGCAAGAGACCCAGTACTTC.

As regards this clonotype: A much larger clone lies a single base off, so this may be a read error. The chain uses TRBV20-1 and TRBJ1-1, with 7 nucleotides matching TRBD1. CDR3 length: 14 residues. Germline V gene lookup returns CDR1 DFQATT and CDR2 SNEGSKA (reference sequence). CDR3 bases: TGCAATGCTATGGACAGGCGCTCGAACACTGAAGCTTTCTTT. Encoded protein: CNAMDRRSNTEAFF.

The table lists this clonotype with a few counts. The junction differs from germline at one of its ends, possibly a read error. CDR3 DNA sequence: TGTGCCAGCAGTGCCTGGACTAGCGGAACCTACGAGCAGTACTTC. This sequence encodes CASSAWTSGTYEQYF. This rearrangement joins TRBV10-3 to TRBJ2-7, with 10 positions matching TRBD2. This CDR3 has 15 residues. The germline gives CDR1 ENHRY, CDR2 SYGVKD.

A word on this clonotype: One end of the junction varies from germline; a read error may be responsible. The genes are TRBV9 and TRBJ1-6; TRBD1 aligns across 11 bases. This CDR3 region has 17 residues. The germline V gene has CDR1 SGDLS and CDR2 YYNGEE. CDR3 region: CASRPGTGGRLGSPLHF. The CDR3 DNA reads as TGCGCCAGCAGACCCGGGACAGGGGGTCGACTGGGTTCACCCCTCCACTTT.

This clonotype has a single count. The chain has TRBV15 and TRBJ2-5; D is ambiguous. The V end lost 2 bases, the J end lost 5 bases, and 9 bases lay between the germline ends. Per the germline V gene, CDR1 is LNHNV and CDR2 is YYDKDF (reference sequence). This CDR3 has 13 residues. As DNA, the CDR3 is TGTGCCACCAGCAGAAATCTCGGGGAGACCCAGTACTTC. Protein product: CATSRNLGETQYF.

This clonotype was seen a few times. CDR3 in DNA: TGCAGTGCGCCTAGAGAAAAGCCTGGCTCCTACGAGCAGTACTTC. Translation: CSAPREKPGSYEQYF. The gene calls are TRBV20-1 and TRBJ2-7; no definite D call. Looked up from germline, CDR1 is DFQATT and CDR2 is SNEGSKA (reference sequence). This CDR3 spans 15 amino acids. The V end was cut by 6 bases, the J end by 0 bases, with 18 bases between.

This clonotype was seen repeatedly, ten times or more. V usage is TRBV10-3 and J usage is TRBJ1-4, with D unresolved. Trimming shortened V by 3 bases and J by 4 bases, and 9 bases separated the two germline ends. Germline CDR1 is ENHRY and CDR2 is SYGVKD. The CDR3 sequence is 14 residues long. The CDR3 protein is CAISEESHNEKLFF. The CDR3 bases are TGTGCCATCAGTGAAGAGTCCCATAATGAAAAACTGTTTTTT.

Turning to this clonotype: A much larger clone differs from this one at a single base, so this may be a read error. J is TRBJ2-7 and V is TRBV12-3 or TRBV12-4, with D possibly matching TRBD2 (5 bases). The CDR3 extends over 14 amino acids. V shed 10 bases and J shed 2 bases, with 18 bases lying between them. As DNA, the CDR3 is TGTGCCAACAGCCGCGGGCAGGTCACCTACGAGCAGTACTTC. It yields the protein CANSRGQVTYEQYF.

This clonotype was recorded only once. The chain uses TRBV7-2 and TRBJ1-2, with a possible D match to TRBD1 (5 bases). The CDR3 is 14 residues long. Trimming took 5 bases from V and 6 from J, leaving 16 bases between them. Germline V gene data show CDR1 as SGHTA and CDR2 as FQGNSA. This CDR3 reads CASSAKLDTDGYTF. The CDR3 nucleotides are TGTGCCAGCAGCGCGAAACTGGACACCGATGGCTACACCTTC.